This TCR beta chain was retrieved from a study of shared clonotypes between healthy human individuals. V trimming: 1 base; J trimming: 4 bases; junction bases outside the gene matches: 3. In germline, CDR1 is KGHSH, CDR2 LQKENI. The CDR3 spans 14 residues. Approximately 30,000 T cell genomes (about 0.2 ug DNA) went into each sorted-subset replicate. Assay: immunoSEQ multiplex PCR; the TCRdb copy retains only in-frame clones and omits some. This table holds 2,500,000 or so clones, 92% found once. Sequenced sample: naive CD4+ T cells from PBMCs. Subset indicated: CD45RA+ positively selected. The clonotype originates from a man aged 18-30 years in good health. Some clones in this sample may be carry-over from other donors' samples. This chain joins TRBV18 and TRBJ1-1; 7 bases are a match to TRBD1. CDR3 DNA: TGTGCCAGCTCACCACAGGGGGCTAGCACTGAAGCTTTCTTT. This sequence encodes CASSPQGASTEAFF.